Following are 10 T cell receptor beta chains from one sample sequenced in a study of technical replicates of blood from a few donors. Clones were sequenced by immunoSEQ multiplex PCR, and TCRdb holds only the in-frame ones, with some missing. Counted here are 70,000 to 95,000 clones, 97% occurring once; the ten biggest clones make up around 0.28%. Material for sequencing was T cells isolated from PBMCs. The receptors here all came from a human donor in good health.

The J gene is TRBJ1-1, the V gene TRBV2, with D possibly being TRBD1 (6 bases). Trimming cost V 4 bases and J 6 bases, with 9 bases left between them. The CDR3 sequence is 12 residues long. Germline loops: CDR1 SNHLY, CDR2 FYNNEI. CDR3 sequence reads: CASSADRSEAFF. CDR3 in DNA: TGTGCCAGCAGTGCGGACAGATCTGAAGCTTTCTTT.

Only one count was recorded for this clone. The chain links TRBV7-9 to TRBJ1-1, with D hard to call. The V gene's germline CDR1 is SEHNR and CDR2 FQNEAQ (reference sequence). This CDR3 is built from 13 residues. Trimming cost V 2 bases and J 1 base, with 5 bases left between them. The DNA of the CDR3 is TGTGCCAGCAGCTTAAGACAGAACACTGAAGCTTTCTTT. It encodes CASSLRQNTEAFF.

This clone was counted a single time. The DNA for the CDR3 is TGTGCCAGCAGCTTAAAAACCCAGGGTGAACCCTACAATGAGCAGTTCTTC. The encoded protein is CASSLKTQGEPYNEQFF. The chain combines TRBV7-9 with TRBJ2-1; D perhaps matches TRBD1 (5 bases). CDR1 is SEHNR, CDR2 FQNEAQ, per germline (reference sequence). Trimming took off 2 bases at V and 2 bases at J, with 16 bases between the two ends. The CDR3 is 17 amino acids. The variable domain in full, with the rest retrieved from reference TRBV7-9 and TRBJ2-1, is DTGVSQNPRHKITKRGQNVTFRCDPISEHNRLYWYRQTLGQGPEFLTYFQNEAQLEKSRLLSDRFSAERPKGSFSTLEIQRTEQGDSAMYLCASSLKTQGEPYNEQFFGPGTRLTVL.

The V call is TRBV10-2, the J call TRBJ2-1, with D perhaps matching TRBD1 (6 bases). CDR1 and CDR2 from the germline V gene are WSHSY and SAAADI. V was shortened by 4 bases and J by 7 bases, with 8 bases between the two germline ends. The CDR3 sequence is 12 residues long. The CDR3 loop reads CASSGGPNEQFF. The CDR3 DNA sequence: TGCGCCAGCAGTGGGGGGCCTAATGAGCAGTTCTTC.

This clone appeared once. The V call is TRBV30, the J call TRBJ2-1; TRBD1 matches at 10 bases. Germline CDR1 GTSNPN, CDR2 SVGIG (reference sequence). This CDR3 has 15 residues. J gave up 8 bases and V 4 bases, and 11 bases lay outside the gene matches. CDR3 bases: TGTGCCTGGATAAGGCCGGGACAGGGGAGAGATGAGCAGTTCTTC. It codes for CAWIRPGQGRDEQFF.

The chain carries TRBV29-1 and TRBJ2-1; D remains unclear. The V gene's germline CDR1 is SQVTM and CDR2 ANQGSEA. The CDR3 totals 16 residues. V was trimmed by 3 bases and J by 0 bases, leaving 15 bases between them. The CDR3 protein is CSVDVGSWSSYNEQFF. Written as DNA, the CDR3 is TGCAGCGTTGATGTAGGTAGCTGGAGCTCCTACAATGAGCAGTTCTTC.

As for this clone: Other DNA sequences in the same sample also yield this CDR3. The chain joins TRBV4-3 to TRBJ2-7, with 7 bases aligning to TRBD2. The trim removed 3 bases at V and 3 bases at J, leaving 5 bases unmatched. The CDR3 extends over 14 amino acids. CDR1 is LGHNA, CDR2 YSLEER, per germline. CDR3: CASSQWGGLYEQYF. CDR3 bases: TGCGCCAGCAGCCAGTGGGGGGGACTCTACGAGCAGTACTTC.

The genes are TRBV9 and TRBJ1-2, with TRBD1 identical over 10 bases. The junction had 10 bases not matched to a gene; V was cut back by 4 bases and J by 4 bases. Germline loops: CDR1 SGDLS, CDR2 YYNGEE. CDR3 length: 16 amino acids. The CDR3 loop reads CASSQGGTGALYGYTF. For the CDR3, the DNA is TGTGCCAGCAGCCAGGGGGGGACAGGGGCCCTCTATGGCTACACCTTC.

The rearrangement uses TRBV30 and TRBJ2-7; D may be TRBD1 (6 bases). Trimming shortened V by 3 bases and J by 0 bases, and 18 bases separated the two germline ends. CDR3 size: 16 residues. Germline V lookup: CDR1 GTSNPN, CDR2 SVGIG (reference sequence). Here the CDR3 reads CAWRDRPGDRSYEQYF. The CDR3 region has the DNA TGTGCCTGGAGGGATCGACCAGGGGATCGCTCCTACGAGCAGTACTTC.

This rearrangement joins TRBV27 to TRBJ2-1, with D perhaps TRBD2 (6 bases). V was shortened by 3 bases and J by 5 bases, with 8 bases between the two germline ends. CDR3 length: 13 amino acids. CDR1 and CDR2 from the germline V gene are MNHEY and SMNVEV (reference sequence). The CDR3 DNA reads TGTGCCAGCAGTTTCGGGAGAGACAATGAGCAGTTCTTC. Translation gives CASSFGRDNEQFF.